This TCR beta chain was found in a study of PD-1 blockade in classical Hodgkin lymphoma. Study at large: Patients were infused with nivolumab 3 mg/kg every 2 weeks. Regarding the study as a whole: The study found that TCR diversity rose significantly by C4D1 in CD4+ but not CD8+ cells. At baseline, newly diagnosed patients reportedly showed less TCR diversity than healthy donors.

A remark on this clone: Its antigen is unknown.

The CDR3 has 16 amino acids. Trimming removed 3 bases from V and 0 bases from J, with 12 bases in between. Germline V gene lookup returns CDR1 KGHSH and CDR2 LQKENI. Produced via immunoSEQ multiplex PCR; TCRdb's table is partial and in-frame only. The sample records about 35,000 clones, 76% being singletons. All the patients suffered relapse after autologous stem cell transplantation, and brentuximab vedotin exposure differed. Each best response was a complete response, a partial response or progressive disease. This sequence was found in a human donor with classical Hodgkin lymphoma. The chain is built from TRBV18 and TRBJ2-1; tentatively, D is TRBD2 (5 bases). Here the sequenced sample was peripheral blood mononuclear cells (PBMCs), taken before the second cycle of nivolumab. DNA for the CDR3: TGTGCCAGCTCACCTCCGAGGGAGAGCTCCTACAATGAGCAGTTCTTC. Translating it yields CASSPPRESSYNEQFF.